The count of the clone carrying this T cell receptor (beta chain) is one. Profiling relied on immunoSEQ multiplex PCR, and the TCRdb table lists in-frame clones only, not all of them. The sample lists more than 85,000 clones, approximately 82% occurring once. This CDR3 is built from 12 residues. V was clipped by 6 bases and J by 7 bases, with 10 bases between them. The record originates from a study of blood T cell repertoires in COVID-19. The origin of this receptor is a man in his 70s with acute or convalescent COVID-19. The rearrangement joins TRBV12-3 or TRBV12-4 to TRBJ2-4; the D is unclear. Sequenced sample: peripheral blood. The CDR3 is CASSPAGNIQYF. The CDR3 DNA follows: TGTGCCAGCAGCCCAGCAGGCAACATTCAGTACTTC.